The clone carrying this T cell receptor beta chain is deemed medium-sized (0.01 to 0.1%). The antigen is undetermined. In the same sample, other DNA sequences code for this CDR3. The germline V gene encodes CDR1 LNHDA and CDR2 SQIVND (reference sequence). The CDR3 consists of 13 residues. Trimming removed 3 bases from V and 3 bases from J, with 9 bases in between. This specimen comes from a study of coeliac disease. Notes on the study in general: Active celiac intraepithelial and lamina propria samples had lower TRB and TRG clonality than control samples.

Assay: immunoSEQ multiplex PCR; the TCRdb copy retains only in-frame clones and omits some. This sample yields approximately 3,000 clones, of which 70% are seen a single time; approximately 15% belongs to the top ten. The sequencing sample was made of intraepithelial lymphocytes from the gut. The chain couples TRBV19 to TRBJ2-7, with D unresolved. The source of this sequence is a man aged 18 to 29 with celiac disease on a gluten-free diet. As DNA, the CDR3 is TGTGCCAGTAGTATTGGCTCGGGCTACGAGCAGTACTTC. Translation gives CASSIGSGYEQYF.